This T cell receptor beta chain stems from a study of CD8 T cells in ankylosing spondylitis. Comment on this clonotype: Its antigen is currently unknown.

Findings and limits, study-wide: The clones that were linked to disease were reported to be significantly enriched in matched synovial fluid samples from ankylosing spondylitis patients. Several of the motif variants were reported before in synovial fluid and blood from reactive arthritis. Seemingly distinctive of ankylosing spondylitis blood was a TCR beta motif formed by eight highly homologous variants.

TCRdb reprocessed the 5' RACE reads via MiXCR and lists one record per CDR3 protein. Seen here are around 250,000 distinct CDR3 sequences, approximately 11% observed once, and the top ten hold around 7%. Trimming stripped 8 bases from V and 0 bases from J, with 11 bases between. This CDR3 spans 13 amino acids. CDR1 and CDR2 (germline): LNHDA, SQIVND (reference sequence). V gene TRBV19 combines with J gene TRBJ2-7; D is possibly TRBD2 (6 bases). The TCR comes from a male donor with ankylosing spondylitis or in good health (not recorded which). The sample consisted of blood, either unsorted or a sorted T cell fraction (not recorded which). This chain's CDR3 is CASSGLHSYEQYF. The CDR3 DNA follows: TGTGCCAGTTCGGGACTTCACTCCTACGAGCAGTACTTC.